Given below is one T cell receptor beta chain in context. The antigen this receptor binds is unknown. No base qualities exist here, and no much larger clone lies one base off it. The sample comes from a study of T cell responses to AZD1222 COVID-19 vaccine listed by TCRdb under 2021. With regard to the full study: TCR sequencing covered 233 trial participants: 200 to 220 given two doses of AZD1222 and approximately 26 given two doses of MenACWY control vaccine. Enrollment into the trials was organized by age into subgroups of 18-55, 56-69 and 70-plus years, and those subgroups contained roughly 160, 29 and 62 TCR-sequenced participants, respectively.

The CDR3 regions of human TCRbeta chains were analyzed by immunosequencing. In the source study's methods: Repertoire TCRs were checked for matches against a reference library of SARS-CoV-2-specific TCRs that had been generated using the MIRA antigen-specificity platform. Breadth meant the fraction of unique TCRs that were SARS-CoV-2-associated, whereas depth meant the fraction of total T cells that were SARS-CoV-2-associated. Using the MIRA data, each spike-specific TCR was mapped to the spike region that the TCR reacts to and placed in a CD4 or CD8 class. Log10-transformed breadth and depth values were compared by one-way ANOVA with Sidak's multiple comparisons tests. TCRdb obtained this table from immuneACCESS and retained in-frame rearrangements with V and J assigned. These tables miss some clones; where compared with another copy, unresolved V genes account for less than half of the shortfall, and the remainder is unexplained. That table furnishes V, J and clone size, whereas the DNA furnished D and trimming. The sample data list 100,000 to 150,000 clones, and about 90% of these were observed just once. Together, the top ten hold 1.9% of the sample.

The CDR3 numbers 13 residues from cysteine through phenylalanine. Only the CDR3 region is kept as DNA, spanning 39 bases read in frame from base 1. Cut back by 2 bases and 5 bases, the V and J ends lie 9 bases apart. CDR1 and CDR2 are drawn from the germline V gene: SGHTA, FQGNSA. This sample's time point label indicates: about 28 days (+/-7) after the second vaccine dose. AZD1222 recipients whose second dose came at about 4 weeks and those whose second dose came at about 12 weeks were combined into one group, since spike-specific TCR depth and breadth did not differ between the two schedules. Vaccinee samples came from UK trials COV001 and COV002, including a single-blind randomized controlled phase 2/3 trial of AZD1222 (ChAdOx1 nCoV-19) in healthy adults. Trial participant PBMC samples were collected at day 0 and day 28 after the second dose for TCRbeta chain sequencing. Overall results and qualifications from the work: Because no day 14 peak-response samples were available, repertoires were characterized only after the peak T cell response. After two AZD1222 doses, both the breadth and the depth of spike-specific TCRs were significantly higher than at day 0 and than in MenACWY recipients. Reportedly, close to half of the unique spike-specific TCRs recognized epitopes lying outside the regions that are mutated in the B.1.351 and B.1.1.7 variants. The vaccine-associated CD4 TCRs covered the entire spike protein, and the dominant responses fell in regions 160-218 and 743-854. Participants were mostly white British and included more females than males, and it was suggested by the authors that clonal diversity may have been underestimated. Conclusions about previously exposed vaccinees were limited because only a handful of AZD1222 recipients were SARS-CoV-2 seropositive at baseline. The 56-69-year group was small, and its depth increase did not reach significance, likely because of low power.

The sequence came from an adult who received the AZD1222 COVID-19 vaccine. The sequenced sample was peripheral blood, obtained 28 days after the second AZD1222 dose. The V gene is TRBV7-2 and the J gene is TRBJ1-1; TRBD1 is a weak D gene call, 5 bases matching. The bases are TGTGCCAGCAGCTTATGGCGGGGGACTGAAGCTTTCTTT. This translates into CASSLWRGTEAFF. With the portions outside the CDR3 filled from the reference TRBV7-2 and TRBJ1-1 genes, the complete variable region becomes GAGVSQSPSNKVTEKGKDVELRCDPISGHTALYWYRQSLGQGLEFLIYFQGNSAPDKSGLPSDRFSAERTGGSVSTLTIQRTQQEDSAVYLCASSLWRGTEAFFGQGTRLTVV.